The clone carrying this T cell receptor beta chain has just a few counts. Its antigen remains unidentified. MiXCR, applied by TCRdb to the 5' RACE reads, yields one record per CDR3 protein. The sample gives a few hundred thousand distinct CDR3 sequences, approximately 9.6% of which show up once; 2.5% to 3% is in the top ten. Germline V lookup: CDR1 LGHDT, CDR2 YNNKEL (reference sequence). The CDR3 sequence is 16 residues long. With 0 bases clipped from V and 3 bases from J, the junction kept 7 bases outside the gene matches. This specimen comes from a study of identical twins. Study results and caveats: Modeled out-of-frame TCR alpha sharing in monozygotic twins fell below observed levels.

The same data also went into a second study, on yellow fever vaccine responses in identical twins.

The genes are TRBV3-1 and TRBJ2-7; 8 bases agree with TRBD1. This clonotype originated in a young woman in good health. Sample: PBMCs. The CDR3 DNA reads as TGTGCCAGCAGCCAAGATCCCGGACAGGGATACTACGAGCAGTACTTC. This encodes CASSQDPGQGYYEQYF.